These 5 T cell receptor beta chains share one sample of origin, sequenced in a study of T cell responses to AZD1222 COVID-19 vaccine. The protocol was immunoSEQ multiplex PCR, while the TCRdb copy is restricted to in-frame clones and leaves out a portion. The repertoire holds approximately 180,000 clones, approximately 90% seen once, with 26% in the top ten. The sequences come from peripheral blood, collected 28 days after the second AZD1222 dose. Source of these receptors: an adult who received the AZD1222 COVID-19 vaccine.

V and J are TRBV7-2 and TRBJ2-7, with 15 bases fitting TRBD2. V gave up 0 bases and J gave up 0 bases; unmatched junction bases: 6. The V gene's germline CDR1 is SGHTA and CDR2 FQGNSA. The CDR3 is made up of 19 amino acids. Written as DNA, the CDR3 is TGTGCCAGCAGCTTAGCCGGACTAGCGGGAGGGATACCCTCCTACGAGCAGTACTTC. This sequence encodes CASSLAGLAGGIPSYEQYF.

V and J are TRBV18 and TRBJ2-1; D perhaps matches TRBD2 (6 bases). This CDR3 is built from 16 residues. Trimming cost V 1 base and J 4 bases, with 14 bases left between them. Germline V lookup: CDR1 KGHSH, CDR2 LQKENI. This CDR3 is CASSPRKLADYNEQFF. The DNA of the CDR3 is TGTGCCAGCTCACCACGTAAGTTAGCGGATTACAATGAGCAGTTCTTC.

The chain employs TRBV19 and TRBJ2-1, with D possibly TRBD2 on 5 matching bases. The CDR3 has 17 residues. Germline CDR1 reads LNHDA; CDR2 reads SQIVND (reference sequence). Between the trimmed V and J ends, which lost 1 base and 3 bases, there was a span of 16 bases. The CDR3 nucleotides read TGTGCCAGTAGTATAGTTGGACTGAAGAGCTTCTACAATGAGCAGTTCTTC. This translates into CASSIVGLKSFYNEQFF.

This chain links TRBV28 with TRBJ1-5; D call uncertain. CDR1 is MDHEN and CDR2 is SYDVKM in the germline V gene. The V gene lost 8 bases and the J gene lost 0 bases, with 11 bases spanning the gap. This CDR3 contains 14 residues. The CDR3, as DNA: TGTGCCAGCCAAACCGCCGTTAGCAATCAGCCCCAGCATTTT. It encodes CASQTAVSNQPQHF.

This chain joins TRBV6-5 and TRBJ2-1, with D unresolved. CDR3 length equals 15 residues. Germline CDR1 MNHEY, CDR2 SVGAGI. The germline V and J ends were trimmed by 0 bases and 6 bases, with 12 bases remaining between them. CDR3 in amino acids: CASSYSQPFANEQFF. The CDR3 DNA sequence: TGTGCCAGCAGTTACTCGCAGCCATTCGCCAATGAGCAGTTCTTC.